One and the same sample provided the 6 T cell receptor beta chains below, sequenced in a study of immune heterogeneity within non-small cell lung tumors. It was with 32 V and 13 J primers that multiplex PCR amplified TCR beta CDR3. Each CDR3 protein gets one entry after TCRdb re-called the multiplex PCR reads with MiXCR. The sample has several thousand distinct CDR3 sequences; less than 40% are singletons. Samples each supplied around 640 ng of bulk tumor genomic DNA as template. Several spatially distant biopsies were obtained per primary tumor intraoperatively. Curative operations were performed on patients who had untreated, newly diagnosed non-small cell lung cancer. Sequenced: lung tumor tissue. The receptor set was obtained from a woman aged 45-65 years with non-small cell lung cancer.

By share, this clonotype counts as medium-sized. This chain links TRBV7-9 with TRBJ2-1; 12 bases agree with TRBD2. The trim removed 0 bases at V and 7 bases at J, leaving 7 bases unmatched. Germline values: CDR1 SEHNR, CDR2 FQNEAQ (reference sequence). This CDR3 has 17 amino acids. This CDR3 reads CASSLAGRLAGVNEQFF. CDR3 sequence (DNA): TGTGCCAGCAGCTTAGCCGGGCGACTAGCGGGAGTAAATGAGCAGTTCTTC.

By its share, this clonotype is medium-sized. This rearrangement joins TRBV4-2 to TRBJ2-6, with TRBD1 as a possible D gene (5 bases). The CDR3 runs to 15 residues. The ends were cut back, 5 bases at V and 3 bases at J, with 11 bases in the middle. Germline assignment: CDR1 LGHNA and CDR2 YNFKEQ. In nucleotides, the CDR3 is TGTGCCAGCAGCTCCCAGGGAAATGGGGCCAACGTCCTGACTTTC. Amino acid sequence: CASSSQGNGANVLTF.

As to this clonotype: This may arise from a read error, as a much more abundant clone is one base away. V is TRBV4-2 and J is TRBJ1-4; D is possibly TRBD1 (6 bases). Germline CDR1 is LGHNA and CDR2 is YNFKEQ. The CDR3 has 15 amino acids. Here the CDR3 reads CASSPTDRNNEKLLF. CDR3 in DNA: TGTGCCAGCAGCCCGACGGACAGAAATAATGAAAAACTGCTTTTT.

This clonotype is medium-sized in the sample. The rearrangement links TRBV29-1 to TRBJ2-7; 8 bases agree with TRBD1. The CDR3 extends over 15 amino acids. Germline V gene sequence: CDR1 SQVTM, CDR2 ANQGSEA. V shed 4 bases, J shed 0 bases, and the junction held 8 bases outside the gene matches. The CDR3 loop reads CSVVPGQENSYEQYF. CDR3 coding DNA: TGCAGCGTTGTCCCGGGACAGGAGAACTCCTACGAGCAGTACTTC.

CDR3 sequence: CSARAADTQYF. CDR3 nucleotide sequence: TGCAGTGCTAGAGCAGCAGATACGCAGTATTTT. The genes are TRBV20-1 and TRBJ2-3; D remains ambiguous. Looked up from germline, CDR1 is DFQATT and CDR2 is SNEGSKA (reference sequence). Trimming stripped 1 base from V and 4 bases from J, with 3 bases between. The CDR3 contains 11 residues.

Concerning this clonotype: This may be a read error: a much more frequent sequence differs by one nucleotide. The rearrangement joins TRBV6-1 to TRBJ1-1; TRBD1 agrees at 8 bases. The CDR3 runs 14 residues. The V segment lost 10 bases and the J segment 3 bases; nucleotides outside the gene matches: 10. The germline V gene encodes CDR1 MNHNS and CDR2 SASEGT. The CDR3 protein is CATLPGDRHTEAFF. In DNA form, the CDR3 reads TGTGCCACCCTTCCGGGGGACAGGCACACTGAAGCTTTCTTT.